This T cell receptor beta chain was captured in a study of beta chain features in type 1 diabetes. Study-level results: TCRB repertoires of naive, central memory and Treg cells appeared more similar among patients than among healthy donors. Within each of all four CD4+ subsets, Type 1 diabetes patients had TCRB CDR3s that were moderately but significantly shorter.

cDNA synthesis used the whole RNA isolate, giving expressed TCRB sequences. Sequenced naive, central memory and regulatory T cell samples produced an average of roughly 3.5 million reads. The protocol was immunoSEQ multiplex PCR, while the TCRdb copy is restricted to in-frame clones and leaves out a portion. The sample contains approximately 360,000 clones, roughly 12% of which appear only once. The CDR3 is 12 residues long. The V end was cut by 5 bases, the J end by 7 bases, with 11 bases between. From germline, CDR1 is SEHNR and CDR2 FQNEAQ (reference sequence). In its sample, this clone was seen a few times. Its matching antigen is unknown.

V gene TRBV7-9 combines with J gene TRBJ1-2, with D possibly being TRBD1 (5 bases). This TCR derives from a young woman with type 1 diabetes. Sequenced material: naive CD4+ T cells from blood. The chain's CDR3 is CASSQGIGGYTF. CDR3 DNA sequence: TGTGCCAGCAGCCAGGGAATCGGTGGCTACACCTTC.